This TCR beta chain was obtained from a study of PD-L1 blockade in urothelial cancer. Time point in this sample: peripheral blood 6 weeks after treatment start. The V and J ends lost 5 bases and 5 bases, in that order; junction bases with no gene match: 11. The V gene's germline CDR1 is SGHVS and CDR2 FQNEAQ. CDR3 length equals 16 residues. Findings of the study overall: Pretreatment peripheral blood TCR clonality that fell below the median predicted better survival among the patients studied.

Method: immunoSEQ multiplex PCR; TCRdb's copy keeps in-frame clones and lacks some. Here the sample spans around 93,000 clones, over 65% being singletons. Comments on this clone: What it recognizes is unknown.

V and J are TRBV7-8 and TRBJ2-2; 7 positions match TRBD2. This TCR derives from a man in his 70s with urothelial cancer. Sequenced material: PBMCs, taken around atezolizumab (anti-PD-L1) treatment. The CDR3 nucleotides read TGTGCCAGCAGCCCTATGCGACTAGCAGGGACCGGGGAGCTGTTTTTT. Translated: CASSPMRLAGTGELFF. Looking up the rest from reference TRBV7-8 and TRBJ2-2 gives the full variable domain: GAGVSQSPRYKVAKRGQDVALRCDPISGHVSLFWYQQALGQGPEFLTYFQNEAQLDKSGLPSDRFFAERPEGSVSTLKIQRTQQEDSAVYLCASSPMRLAGTGELFFGEGSRLTVL.